A selection of T cell receptor beta chains follows, all from one sample in a study of CD8 T cells in Susac syndrome. TCRdb recomputed calls from the immunoSEQ multiplex PCR reads with MiXCR, one row per CDR3 protein. The sample records approximately 57,000 distinct CDR3 sequences, 85% to 95% being singletons. The sequenced material came from CD8+ T cells from PBMCs. The receptors come from a human donor with Susac syndrome. Each CDR3 is given with its conserved first and last residue. A D gene is named only where the DNA matches it firmly. Only part of the rows carry a size: once, few, many, or a class if the clone is expanded.

v_call	d_call	j_call	clone_size	cdr3_aa
TRBV6-6	.	TRBJ1-2	.	CASTGGNGYTF
TRBV29-1	TRBD1	TRBJ2-7	.	CSGGQGTYEQYF
TRBV6-1	TRBD1	TRBJ2-7	once	CASSPPDRDSYEQYF
TRBV9	.	TRBJ1-5	.	CASSAQGNRNQPQHF
TRBV7-9	.	TRBJ2-3	.	CASSFAQAADTQYF
TRBV30	.	TRBJ2-1	.	CAWSVGRYNEQFF
TRBV7-9	.	TRBJ1-2	.	CASSPPGATYGYTF
TRBV27	TRBD2	TRBJ2-7	few	CASSLTSGGYEQYF
TRBV7-9	.	TRBJ1-5	.	CASSFGQGLQPQHF
TRBV29-1	.	TRBJ2-1	.	CSVRGGSYNEQFF
TRBV2	TRBD1	TRBJ1-2	.	CASKGTAYGYTF
TRBV30	.	TRBJ1-4	.	CAWESWTMEKLFF
TRBV9	.	TRBJ2-5	.	CASSRTQETQYF
TRBV6-5	TRBD1	TRBJ2-2	.	CASSLTGTGELFF
TRBV9	.	TRBJ1-2	.	CASSSTANYGYTF
TRBV6-1	TRBD1	TRBJ2-7	.	CASRTGEWGEQYF
TRBV28	.	TRBJ1-6	.	CASSLKTENNSPLHF
TRBV24-1	.	TRBJ2-2	.	CATSDSGRKNTGELFF
TRBV9	TRBD2	TRBJ2-3	.	CASSTASGGITDTQYF
TRBV10-2	.	TRBJ2-7	.	CASQQGGEQYF
TRBV29-1	.	TRBJ2-5	once	CSVGSAAGPVGEETQYF
TRBV30	.	TRBJ1-1	.	CAWSVGVGNTEAFF
TRBV12-3/TRBV12-4	.	TRBJ2-1	.	CASAHLVGYTDEQFF
TRBV19	.	TRBJ2-2	.	CASSIGGFDTGELFF
TRBV9	.	TRBJ1-1	.	CASSLSGGTETEAFF
TRBV7-2	TRBD2	TRBJ2-3	.	CASSFLSVAGTSNTDTQYF
TRBV19	.	TRBJ2-3	.	CASSKRTSTDTQYF
TRBV6-6	.	TRBJ2-1	.	CASSYRVDEQFF
TRBV7-8	.	TRBJ1-5	.	CASSLDRVTNQPQHF
TRBV9	.	TRBJ2-6	.	CASSASGGANVLTF
TRBV4-3	.	TRBJ2-2	.	CASSQDRHGAAGELFF
TRBV13	TRBD1	TRBJ2-7	few	CASSPQGDEQYF
TRBV12-3/TRBV12-4	.	TRBJ1-2	.	CASSQLYGEAIYGYTF